A single sample gave rise to the 25 T cell receptor beta chains below, sequenced in a study of blood T cell repertoires in COVID-19. This table comes from immunoSEQ multiplex PCR, and its TCRdb copy is limited to in-frame clones, with some not included. The sample shows 250,000 to 350,000 clones, 90% of them seen only once. Sequencing was performed on peripheral blood. The receptors originated from a woman aged 25 to 45 with COVID-19, enrolled during active disease.

J is TRBJ1-3 and V is TRBV6-5; 7 nucleotides match TRBD1. CDR3 length: 16 amino acids. Per the germline V gene, CDR1 is MNHEY and CDR2 is SVGAGI. V dropped 0 bases and J dropped 0; count of bases not matched to a gene: 2. The CDR3 coding sequence is TGTGCCAGCAGTTACTCGGGACAGAGCTCTGGAAACACCATATATTTT. It codes for CASSYSGQSSGNTIYF.

This clone came up a few times. In nucleotides, the CDR3 is TGTGCCAGCAGTGAAGTATGGGGCAGCGGCTACACCTTC. This codes for CASSEVWGSGYTF. The chain is built from TRBV2 and TRBJ1-2; D perhaps matches TRBD1 (5 bases). The CDR3 sequence is 13 residues long. Trimming took 1 base from V and 8 from J, leaving 11 bases between them. CDR1 is SNHLY and CDR2 is FYNNEI in the germline V gene. The variable domain in full, completed from reference TRBV2 and TRBJ1-2, reads EPEVTQTPSHQVTQMGQEVILRCVPISNHLYFYWYRQILGQKVEFLVSFYNNEISEKSEIFDDQFSVERPDGSNFTLKIRSTKLEDSAMYFCASSEVWGSGYTFGSGTRLTVV.

V gene TRBV27 combines with J gene TRBJ2-2; D is perhaps TRBD1 (5 bases). Per germline, CDR1 MNHEY and CDR2 SMNVEV (reference sequence). V lost 1 base and J 3 bases, leaving 12 bases between the germline ends. The CDR3 extends over 16 amino acids. The CDR3 protein is CASSLLEGVHTGELFF. Written as DNA, the CDR3 is TGTGCCAGCAGTTTATTAGAAGGGGTTCACACCGGGGAGCTGTTTTTT.

The table lists this clone with a few counts. The V gene is TRBV2, the J gene TRBJ1-5; 7 bases are a match to TRBD1. The J segment lost 11 bases and the V segment lost 4 bases, leaving 11 bases of the junction unmatched. CDR1 is SNHLY and CDR2 is FYNNEI in the germline V gene. The CDR3 consists of 14 residues. Written as DNA, the CDR3 is TGTGCCAGCAGTGGGGACAGCTTGGCCTTCTCCCAGCATTTT. Its translation: CASSGDSLAFSQHF.

V and J are TRBV7-8 and TRBJ1-5; 7 bases line up with TRBD1. V shed 3 bases and J 15 bases; nucleotides not matched to a gene: 11. Germline CDR1 and CDR2: SGHVS and FQNEAQ. CDR3 length: 13 residues. The CDR3 DNA is TGTGCCAGCAGCTTCCTCCGGGACAGTGACCCGCATTTT. Translated: CASSFLRDSDPHF.

This clone was detected a few times. This chain connects TRBV30 to TRBJ1-6, with D unclear. The germline V gene encodes CDR1 GTSNPN and CDR2 SVGIG (reference sequence). The V and J ends lost 3 bases and 7 bases respectively, with 10 bases between them. The CDR3 covers 13 residues. CDR3 nucleotide sequence: TGTGCCTGGAGCGGGGTTCTCAATTCACCCCTCCACTTT. Protein: CAWSGVLNSPLHF.

The chain uses TRBV24-1 and TRBJ2-1; D possibly corresponds to TRBD2 (6 bases). The CDR3 loop spans 15 amino acids. Germline V gene lookup returns CDR1 KGHDR and CDR2 SFDVKD. V dropped 3 bases and J dropped 9 bases, with 17 bases sitting between them. The CDR3 is CATSDPSDLALEQFF. The CDR3 coding sequence is TGTGCCACCAGTGATCCGAGCGATCTAGCGCTTGAGCAGTTCTTC.

The V gene is TRBV7-2, the J gene TRBJ2-7; TRBD2 matches 10 bases. CDR1 is SGHTA and CDR2 is FQGNSA in the germline V gene. The CDR3 has 18 amino acids. V was clipped by 1 base and J by 7 bases; unmatched bases: 16. The CDR3 spells CASSLVGVRLAGAEEQYF. CDR3 DNA sequence: TGTGCCAGCAGCTTAGTCGGGGTCAGGCTAGCGGGAGCAGAAGAGCAGTACTTC.

The genes are TRBV15 and TRBJ2-5, with a weak D call TRBD1 (6 bases). V was clipped by 0 bases and J by 5 bases, with 10 bases between them. CDR1 is LNHNV, CDR2 YYDKDF, per germline (reference sequence). The CDR3 consists of 14 residues. The CDR3 DNA follows: TGTGCCACCAGCAGAGAATGGGGGCACGAGACCCAGTACTTC. Protein sequence: CATSREWGHETQYF.

This chain links TRBV6-5 with TRBJ2-7, with 7 bases fitting TRBD1. The CDR3 loop spans 14 amino acids. CDR1 and CDR2 (germline): MNHEY, SVGAGI. The V and J ends lost 8 bases and 7 bases, in that order; junction bases with no gene match: 14. CDR3 DNA: TGTGCCAGCCGTCCATCTAGGGGGCTTGGTGAGCAGTACTTC. This translates into CASRPSRGLGEQYF.

The J gene is TRBJ2-2, the V gene TRBV27, with 8 bases fitting TRBD1. The CDR3 length is 18 residues. Looked up from germline, CDR1 is MNHEY and CDR2 is SMNVEV (reference sequence). The V and J ends lost 7 bases and 2 bases, in that order; junction bases with no gene match: 15. CDR3: CASTDSGTGPENTGELFF. The CDR3 DNA sequence: TGTGCCAGCACCGACTCCGGGACAGGACCTGAAAACACCGGGGAGCTGTTTTTT.

In its sample, this clone was seen a few times. This chain joins TRBV5-1 and TRBJ2-3; tentative D call: TRBD1 (6 bases). CDR3 length equals 13 residues. V lost 4 bases and J 4 bases, leaving 10 bases between the germline ends. Per the germline V gene, CDR1 is SGHRS and CDR2 is YFSETQ. CDR3 loop: CASSPAGADTQYF. The CDR3 region has the DNA TGCGCCAGCAGCCCCGCAGGGGCAGATACGCAGTATTTT.

The CDR3 nucleotides are TGCGCCAGCAGCCCGGGGGATTGGGGAGGGGTAGGGACTGAAGCTTTCTTT. It encodes CASSPGDWGGVGTEAFF. The V and J genes are TRBV5-1 and TRBJ1-1; possibly TRBD1 for D (5 bases). Looked up from germline, CDR1 is SGHRS and CDR2 is YFSETQ. The V end was cut by 4 bases, the J end by 5 bases, with 24 bases between. This CDR3 spans 17 amino acids.

This chain uses TRBV27 with TRBJ1-1; 8 nucleotides align to TRBD1. V gave up 2 bases and J gave up 10 bases; unmatched junction bases: 6. Germline V gene lookup returns CDR1 MNHEY and CDR2 SMNVEV (reference sequence). The CDR3 runs to 13 residues. The CDR3 nucleotides read TGTGCCAGCAGTTTAAGGGACAGGAGATCAGCTTTCTTT. Translated, it gives CASSLRDRRSAFF.

The chain is built from TRBV12-3 or TRBV12-4 and TRBJ1-1; 8 bases fit TRBD1. This CDR3 region has 13 residues. After removal of 3 bases from V and 7 bases from J, the junction contained 4 bases not matched to a gene. The CDR3 reads CASSFDGTGEAFF. The CDR3 DNA sequence: TGTGCCAGCAGTTTTGACGGGACAGGTGAAGCTTTCTTT.

The chain carries TRBV10-1 and TRBJ2-1; 13 nucleotides agree with TRBD2. CDR3 length: 13 residues. V lost 10 bases, J lost 9 bases, and 6 bases stayed unmatched. Germline V gives CDR1 WNHNN, CDR2 SYGVQD (reference sequence). This CDR3 is CATSGLAGSEQFF. The DNA of the CDR3 is TGCGCCACCTCGGGACTAGCGGGAAGTGAGCAGTTCTTC.

The genes are TRBV3-1 (or the pseudogene TRBV3-2) and TRBJ2-7; D possibly corresponds to TRBD2 (5 bases). The germline gives CDR1 LGHDT, CDR2 YNNKEL (reference sequence). Trimming left V 1 base short and J 3 bases short, with 13 bases between. CDR3 size: 15 residues. The CDR3 DNA follows: TGTGCCAGCAGCCAAGGATTTACGGGAAACTACGAGCAGTACTTC. This codes for CASSQGFTGNYEQYF.

J is TRBJ1-1 and V is TRBV7-9; TRBD1 might be the D (5 bases). CDR1 SEHNR and CDR2 FQNEAQ come from the germline V gene (reference sequence). The CDR3 totals 15 residues. V lost 0 bases and J 1 base, leaving 9 bases between the germline ends. CDR3: CASSLASGANTEAFF. The CDR3 DNA sequence: TGTGCCAGCAGCTTAGCGAGTGGGGCGAACACTGAAGCTTTCTTT.

As DNA, the CDR3 is TGCGCCAGCAGCCAAGAACCTAGCGGACGGATCAATGAGCAGTTCTTC. This translates into CASSQEPSGRINEQFF. This sequence joins TRBV4-1 and TRBJ2-1; TRBD2 aligns across 7 bases. The CDR3 contains 16 residues. J gave up 6 bases and V 0 bases, and 8 bases lay outside the gene matches. CDR1 and CDR2 from the germline V gene are MGHRA and YSYEKL.

J is TRBJ2-2 and V is TRBV6-6; 12 bases fit TRBD2. With 7 bases clipped from V and 6 bases from J, the junction kept 6 bases outside the gene matches. This CDR3 comprises 15 residues. Germline-derived CDR1 and CDR2 are MNHNY and SVGAGI (reference sequence). The CDR3 is CASMRLAGDAGELFF. CDR3 in DNA: TGTGCCAGCATGCGACTAGCGGGAGATGCCGGGGAGCTGTTTTTT.

The chain uses TRBV28 and TRBJ2-3; 12 nucleotides agree with TRBD1. CDR3 length: 18 residues. Germline V gene sequence: CDR1 MDHEN, CDR2 SYDVKM. Trimming at V came to 2 bases and at J to 4 bases, leaving 10 bases not matched to a gene. CDR3 DNA sequence: TGTGCCAGCAGTTTAGGGACAGGGGGCGATTTCCAATCAGATACGCAGTATTTT. Protein sequence: CASSLGTGGDFQSDTQYF.

This clone has a handful of counts. Here the CDR3 DNA reads TGCGCCAGCAGCTTTGGAGGGGACACCATATATTTT. Its protein product is CASSFGGDTIYF. The genes are TRBV5-1 and TRBJ1-3, with TRBD1 as a possible D gene (5 bases). There are 12 residues in the CDR3. The V and J ends lost 2 bases and 8 bases respectively, with 8 bases between them. Germline assignment: CDR1 SGHRS and CDR2 YFSETQ.

The CDR3 is CASSSPRDSNYEQYF. The CDR3 nucleotides are TGTGCCAGCAGCTCTCCTCGGGACAGCAACTACGAGCAGTACTTC. The gene calls are TRBV5-4 and TRBJ2-7; 7 bases fit TRBD1. V dropped 3 bases and J dropped 3; count of bases not matched to a gene: 9. Germline CDR1 reads SGHNT; CDR2 reads YYREEE (reference sequence). CDR3 length: 15 residues.

Turning to this clone: Distinct nucleotide sequences in the sample also encode this CDR3. The chain recombines TRBV30 with TRBJ2-7; TRBD1 matches 7 bases. The junction had 3 bases not matched to a gene; V was cut back by 0 bases and J by 4 bases. The length of the CDR3 is 13 residues. Germline assignment: CDR1 GTSNPN and CDR2 SVGIG (reference sequence). The CDR3 is CAWSVAGGYEQYF. In nucleotides, the CDR3 is TGTGCCTGGAGTGTAGCAGGGGGATACGAGCAGTACTTC.

The rearrangement joins TRBV5-6 to TRBJ2-1, with D possibly TRBD2 on 5 matching bases. CDR3 size: 12 residues. V was trimmed by 0 bases and J by 7 bases, leaving 5 bases between them. Germline V gene lookup returns CDR1 SGHDT and CDR2 YYEEEE. The CDR3 DNA sequence: TGTGCCAGCAGCTTGGGGAGGAATGAGCAGTTCTTC. Amino acids: CASSLGRNEQFF. Complete variable domain (other parts from reference TRBV5-6 and TRBJ2-1): DAGVTQSPTHLIKTRGQQVTLRCSPKSGHDTVSWYQQALGQGPQFIFQYYEEEERQRGNFPDRFSGHQFPNYSSELNVNALLLGDSALYLCASSLGRNEQFFGPGTRLTVL.